The 10 T cell receptor beta chains given below trace back to one sample, sequenced in a study of shared T cell receptors in the human thymus. Libraries were prepared by immunoSEQ multiplex PCR; TCRdb keeps only in-frame clonotypes and omits some of them. The sample holds roughly 550,000 clones, 75% to 80% seen once. These data were also filed under a second study, of human thymus T cells.

Source material: thymocytes. The receptors stem from a boy under two years old with a congenital heart defect.

The V call is TRBV30, the J call TRBJ2-4, with 7 bases fitting TRBD2. The germline CDR1 and CDR2 sequences are GTSNPN and SVGIG (reference sequence). This CDR3 region has 15 residues. V gave up 3 bases and J gave up 2 bases; unmatched junction bases: 7. The CDR3 DNA sequence: TGTGCCTGGAGCGCAAAGGGACTACCCAAAAACATTCAGTACTTC. This codes for CAWSAKGLPKNIQYF.

The chain carries TRBV7-2 and TRBJ2-7; the match to TRBD2 covers 8 bases. There are 13 residues in the CDR3. Trimming at V came to 4 bases and at J to 8 bases, leaving 7 bases not matched to a gene. Per germline, CDR1 SGHTA and CDR2 FQGNSA. The CDR3 sequence: CASSSPGTRKQYF. CDR3 bases: TGTGCCAGCAGCTCCCCCGGGACTAGGAAGCAGTACTTC.

V usage is TRBV4-3 and J usage is TRBJ2-5, with 11 bases identical to TRBD1. The CDR3 is 14 residues long. Germline assignment: CDR1 LGHNA and CDR2 YSLEER. The V segment lost 6 bases and the J segment 5 bases; nucleotides outside the gene matches: 5. Here the CDR3 DNA reads TGCGCCAGCAGTGAGGACAGGGGGCGGGAGACCCAGTACTTC. This sequence encodes CASSEDRGRETQYF.

This chain links TRBV7-9 with TRBJ2-1, with TRBD2 as a possible D gene (6 bases). The V gene's germline CDR1 is SEHNR and CDR2 FQNEAQ (reference sequence). The CDR3 runs to 17 residues. V lost 1 base and J lost 0, with 13 bases in between. In nucleotides, the CDR3 is TGTGCCAGCAGCTTAGTTGGTAGCGGCTACTCCTACAATGAGCAGTTCTTC. This codes for CASSLVGSGYSYNEQFF.

CDR3 DNA: TGTGCCAGCAAAACTAGCGGGAGTTACGAGCAGTACTTC. This sequence encodes CASKTSGSYEQYF. This rearrangement joins TRBV7-3 to TRBJ2-7; TRBD2 agrees at 11 bases. The J segment lost 4 bases and the V segment lost 7 bases, leaving 3 bases of the junction unmatched. Germline values: CDR1 SGHTA, CDR2 FQGTGA. This CDR3 is 13 amino acids long.

The chain is built from TRBV9 and TRBJ2-7; possibly TRBD1 for D (7 bases). V was cut by 3 bases and J by 1 base, with 23 bases left in between. CDR3 size: 18 residues. The V gene's germline CDR1 is SGDLS and CDR2 YYNGEE. This CDR3 reads CASSGGAPWDSRSYEQYF. The CDR3 nucleotides read TGTGCCAGCAGCGGGGGGGCCCCCTGGGACAGCCGATCCTACGAGCAGTACTTC.

The table lists this clone with a few counts. The genes are TRBV6-1 and TRBJ1-2; 10 bases map to TRBD1. The germline CDR1 and CDR2 sequences are MNHNS and SASEGT. Trimming at V came to 6 bases and at J to 7 bases, leaving 11 bases not matched to a gene. The CDR3 is 15 amino acids. The CDR3 DNA is TGTGCCAGCAGCTCCCAGGGGGACAGGGGAACTGGCTACACCTTC. It yields the protein CASSSQGDRGTGYTF.

This clone has more than one count but fewer than ten. The rearrangement links TRBV29-1 to TRBJ2-3, with 9 positions matching TRBD1. The CDR3 has 16 residues. J gave up 4 bases and V 5 bases, and 13 bases lay outside the gene matches. Germline V gives CDR1 SQVTM, CDR2 ANQGSEA. CDR3 sequence: CSVRITGGLTPDTQYF. Written as DNA, the CDR3 is TGCAGCGTTCGCATAACAGGGGGCTTAACTCCAGATACGCAGTATTTT.

The J gene is TRBJ2-1, the V gene TRBV20-1; D not resolved. The CDR3 is 10 amino acids. From germline, CDR1 is DFQATT and CDR2 SNEGSKA (reference sequence). V shed 4 bases and J shed 12 bases, with 10 bases lying between them. CDR3 loop: CSATLVGQFF. CDR3 bases: TGCAGTGCTACCCTAGTAGGGCAGTTCTTC.

The V gene is TRBV28, the J gene TRBJ1-4, with 10 bases aligning to TRBD1. The CDR3 loop spans 19 amino acids. The V gene's germline CDR1 is MDHEN and CDR2 SYDVKM. Trimming cost V 5 bases and J 0 bases; bases outside gene matches: 12. In DNA, the CDR3 is TGTGCCAGCAGTCCAGACAGGGGGCGGCAGACCCCAACTAATGAAAAACTGTTTTTT. It encodes CASSPDRGRQTPTNEKLFF. The variable domain in full, with the rest retrieved from reference TRBV28 and TRBJ1-4, is DVKVTQSSRYLVKRTGEKVFLECVQDMDHENMFWYRQDPGLGLRLIYFSYDVKMKEKGDIPEGYSVSREKKERFSLILESASTNQTSMYLCASSPDRGRQTPTNEKLFFGSGTQLSVL.